The text below deals with one T cell receptor beta chain. The target of this receptor is not known. Base qualities were left out, and no much larger clone turns up one base away. The sample originates from a study of shared clonotypes between healthy human individuals (dated by TCRdb to the early 2020s). For context, the study as a whole: The cohort comprised a couple of women and a few men aged 18 to 49 years. For each donor, three plates each were used for CD4 naive and CD4 memory, two plates were used for CD8 naive, and one plate was used for CD8 memory. To estimate repertoire size and how much clonotype sharing occurs between individuals, the study deeply sequenced the blood TCR repertoires of several healthy adults. To increase sequencing depth and limit assay-specific biases, TCR repertoire library preparation and sequencing were carried out by different laboratories using diverse techniques. Leukapheresis yielded between about 0.9 and 10 billion PBMCs per donor.

Healthy HIV-negative adults with no recently reported acute infections or vaccinations were included as donors. Only Caucasian adults living in Nashville, Tennessee, USA were represented among the donors. CD4+ T cells were enriched through magnetic negative selection, after which naive cells were positively selected on CD45RA and the remaining negative fraction served as the memory subset. After blood collection by leukapheresis, PBMCs were isolated using Ficoll-Histopaque density gradient centrifugation and then cryopreserved in the vapor phase of liquid nitrogen. Analytical flow cytometry was used to check the purity and quantity of every magnetically sorted T cell population. Genomic DNA was isolated from each sorted fraction and quantified by UV absorbance on a Nanodrop 2000c. The paper's findings and limits, for the study overall: Pairwise subsampling indicated that sequencing depth was expected to affect the degree of clonotype sharing among donors. Rarefaction of sorted-subset datasets indicated incomplete sequencing despite the large sequencing depth. When a few donors were compared, the shared fraction of clonotypes was around 5% for naive CD4, about 4% for naive CD8, roughly 2.5% for memory CD4, and 0.3% to 0.5% for memory CD8. Larger estimated clonotype richness was generally found for naive subsets than for memory subsets. Compared with non-shared clonotypes, clonotypes shared by all four sorted-subset donors had higher generation probabilities. The small number of donors limited the genetic and exposure-history diversity represented. Sampling was restricted to blood, and TCR repertoires in tissue are likely to differ from TCR repertoires in blood.

CDR1 is given as SEHNR and CDR2 as FQNEAQ, both from the germline V gene (reference sequence). The CDR3 goes from the cysteine to the phenylalanine over 15 residues. The CDR3 DNA has 45 bases and is translated from base 1. V drops 5 bases and J drops 4 bases, leaving 16 bases in between. Using the deep immunoSEQ assay, TCR CDR3 regions were amplified from genomic DNA by multiplex PCR. Extracted genomic DNA from each cell subset was spread evenly across all wells of several immunoSEQ 96-well plates, with each plate serving as a replicate. For sorted subsets, roughly 200 ng of genomic DNA, equivalent to around 31,000 T cell genomes, went into each replicate PCR. Purified libraries were quantified with a Qubit 3.0 fluorometer, sized on a Bioanalyzer 2100, and re-quantified with the KAPA Library Quantification kit. Each immunoSEQ 96-well plate was sequenced on its own single-read 150-cycle Illumina NextSeq 550 flow cell. For the original study's pipeline: Because only junctional sequences without quality scores were contained in the immunoSEQ output, filtering matching that applied to full-length reads could not be performed. To assign V/J genes and CDR3, sequences were annotated against IMGT germline references using PyIR, a Python wrapper for IgBLAST v1.9. Reads with weak V/J assignments (E-value above 1e-6), missing CDR3, stop codons, out-of-frame junctions, or ambiguous translated residues were removed. V3J clonotypes were defined as sequences sharing an identical inferred V gene, J gene, and CDR3 amino acid sequence. Percentage overlap between repertoires was calculated by dividing the number of shared unique clonotypes by the size of the smaller repertoire. Repertoire richness was assessed with RTK rarefaction, the Chao1 estimator, and Recon v2.1 estimates of unobserved clonotypes. Generation probabilities for all TCRbeta clonotypes obtained by the gDNA method from several donors were computed using OLGA. The table was pulled from immuneACCESS by TCRdb, which kept in-frame rearrangements only. Such tables lose some clones; where checked, under half of the loss comes from unresolved V genes, and the rest has no known cause. That table gives V, J and clone size, and the DNA gave D and trimming. The sample table contains 2 million to 2.5 million clones; only one count was recorded for roughly 92% of them. The ten largest clones represent more than 0.35% of the sample.

Sequenced input: naive CD4+ T cells from PBMCs. The sample's cell subset or site label is to be understood as: CD45RA+ positively selected. The chain is assembled from TRBV7-9 and TRBJ2-3; TRBD2 might be the D gene, on 6 matching bases. The TCR comes from a young man in good health. Some clones in this sample may be carry-over from other donors' samples. The sequenced DNA: TGTGCCAGCAGCCCGCCGGTGGGGGGTTCAGATACGCAGTATTTT. This translates into CASSPPVGGSDTQYF.